The clone carrying this T cell receptor (beta chain) has a handful of counts. Its target is not known. The data originate from a study of beta chain features in type 1 diabetes. The study, taken as a whole, reports: Moderate but significant shortening of TCRB CDR3s was recorded in all four CD4+ subsets from Type 1 diabetes patients. The study found fewer insertions and more deletions at VDJ junctions in type 1 diabetes patients.

Reverse transcription of all isolated RNA meant that expressed TCRB transcripts were sequenced. Profiling relied on immunoSEQ multiplex PCR, and the TCRdb table lists in-frame clones only, not all of them. The sample consists of 100,000 to 150,000 clones, roughly 15% of them appearing once. V lost 6 bases, J lost 5 bases, and 7 bases lay in between. CDR1 and CDR2 from the germline V gene are MNHEY and SVGAGI. The length of the CDR3 is 11 residues. CD4+ cells of the naive, central memory, regulatory and stem cell-like memory types were sorted via CD45RO/CCR7/CD25/CD127/CD95/CD27. Purity exceeding 95% was reached by all sorted populations.

V is TRBV6-5 and J is TRBJ2-5; D is unresolved. Input material: central memory CD4+ T cells from blood. The origin of this receptor is a man younger than 40 with type 1 diabetes. The CDR3 sequence: CASSERETQYF. CDR3 in DNA: TGTGCCAGCAGCGAAAGGGAGACCCAGTACTTC.